This T cell receptor (beta chain) is from a study of blood T cell repertoires in COVID-19. At the level of the study: Whether acute or convalescent, the COVID-19 samples came from the United States, Italy and Spain. Nucleic acid was either cDNA or gDNA, and it came from T cells, B-cell-depleted T cells, or PBMCs.

This table comes from immunoSEQ multiplex PCR, and its TCRdb copy is limited to in-frame clones, with some not included. The table lists roughly 330,000 clones, around 92% of them singletons. The TCR sequence derives from a young man who had recovered from COVID-19. The sample was peripheral blood.

The CDR3, as DNA: TGTGCCAGTGCGTCGGGGAGGGGGGTCAATGAGCAGTTCTTC. Translation gives CASASGRGVNEQFF. The rearrangement links TRBV27 to TRBJ2-1; a possible D gene is TRBD2 (7 bases). V shed 9 bases and J shed 6 bases, with 18 bases lying between them. Per germline, CDR1 MNHEY and CDR2 SMNVEV (reference sequence). This CDR3 region has 14 residues.